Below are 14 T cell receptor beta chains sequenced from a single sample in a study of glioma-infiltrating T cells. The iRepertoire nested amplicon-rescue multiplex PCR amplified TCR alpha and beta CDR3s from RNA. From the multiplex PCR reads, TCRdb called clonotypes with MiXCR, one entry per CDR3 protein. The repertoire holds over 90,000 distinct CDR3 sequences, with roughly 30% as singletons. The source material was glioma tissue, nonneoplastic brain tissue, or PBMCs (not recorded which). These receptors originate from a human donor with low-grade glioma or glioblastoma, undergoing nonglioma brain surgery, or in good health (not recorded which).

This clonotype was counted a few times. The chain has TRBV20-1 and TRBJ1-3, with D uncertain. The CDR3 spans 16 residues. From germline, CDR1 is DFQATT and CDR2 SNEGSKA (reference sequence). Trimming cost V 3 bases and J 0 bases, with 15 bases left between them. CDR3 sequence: CSARRTVVISGNTIYF. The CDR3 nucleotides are TGCAGTGCTAGGAGGACCGTCGTCATCTCTGGAAACACCATATATTTT.

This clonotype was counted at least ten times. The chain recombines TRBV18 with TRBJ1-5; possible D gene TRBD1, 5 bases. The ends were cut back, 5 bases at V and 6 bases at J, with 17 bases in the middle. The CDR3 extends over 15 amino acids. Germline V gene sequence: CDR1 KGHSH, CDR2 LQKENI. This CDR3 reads CASSEGRLPGQPQHF. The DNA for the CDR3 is TGTGCCAGCTCAGAGGGACGGCTCCCCGGTCAGCCCCAGCATTTT.

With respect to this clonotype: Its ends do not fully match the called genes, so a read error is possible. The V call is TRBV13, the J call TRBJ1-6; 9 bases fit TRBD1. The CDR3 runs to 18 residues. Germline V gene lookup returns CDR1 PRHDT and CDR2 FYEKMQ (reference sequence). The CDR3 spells CASSLPHYSGTGNSSLHF. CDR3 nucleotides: TGTGCCAGCAGCCTCCCACATTATTCCGGGACAGGGAATTCATCCCTCCACTTT.

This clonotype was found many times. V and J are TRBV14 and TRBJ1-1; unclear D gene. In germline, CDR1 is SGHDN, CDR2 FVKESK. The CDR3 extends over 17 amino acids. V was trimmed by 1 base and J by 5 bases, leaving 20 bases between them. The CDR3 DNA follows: TGTGCCAGCAGCCAAGTTAGGCTTTATGGCAGTAGGACTGAAGCTTTCTTT. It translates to CASSQVRLYGSRTEAFF.

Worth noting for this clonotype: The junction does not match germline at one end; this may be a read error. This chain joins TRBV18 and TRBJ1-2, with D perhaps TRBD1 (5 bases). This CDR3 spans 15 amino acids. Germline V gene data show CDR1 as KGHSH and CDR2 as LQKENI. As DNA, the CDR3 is TGTGCCAGCAAAGATCATGGGGCTAGGAACTACGGCTACACCTTC. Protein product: CASKDHGARNYGYTF.

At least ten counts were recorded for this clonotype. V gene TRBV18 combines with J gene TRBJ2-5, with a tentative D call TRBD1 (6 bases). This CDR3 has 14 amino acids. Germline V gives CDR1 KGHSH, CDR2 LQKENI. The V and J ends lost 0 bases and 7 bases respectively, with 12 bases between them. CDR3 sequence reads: CASSPPGQSGTQYF. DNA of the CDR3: TGTGCCAGCTCACCACCGGGACAAAGCGGGACCCAGTACTTC.

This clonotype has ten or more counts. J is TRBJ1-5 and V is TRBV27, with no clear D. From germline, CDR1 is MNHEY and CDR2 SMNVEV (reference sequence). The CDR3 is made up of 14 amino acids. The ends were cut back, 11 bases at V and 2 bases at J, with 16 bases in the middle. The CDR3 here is CAASPWGGNQPQHF. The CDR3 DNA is TGTGCCGCTTCCCCTTGGGGTGGCAATCAGCCCCAGCATTTT.

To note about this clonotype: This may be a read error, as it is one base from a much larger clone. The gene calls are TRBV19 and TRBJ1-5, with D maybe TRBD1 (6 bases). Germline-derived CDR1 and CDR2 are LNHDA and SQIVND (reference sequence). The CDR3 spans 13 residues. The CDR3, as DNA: TGTACCAGTAGTATGGCAGGGGAGCGGCCCCAGCATTTT. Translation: CTSSMAGERPQHF.

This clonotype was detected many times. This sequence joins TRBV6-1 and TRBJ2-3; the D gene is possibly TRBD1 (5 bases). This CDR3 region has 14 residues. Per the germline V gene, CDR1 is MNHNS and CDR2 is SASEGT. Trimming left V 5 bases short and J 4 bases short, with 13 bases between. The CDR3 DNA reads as TGTGCCAGCAGTAGGGGCAATGAGGCAGATACGCAGTATTTT. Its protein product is CASSRGNEADTQYF.

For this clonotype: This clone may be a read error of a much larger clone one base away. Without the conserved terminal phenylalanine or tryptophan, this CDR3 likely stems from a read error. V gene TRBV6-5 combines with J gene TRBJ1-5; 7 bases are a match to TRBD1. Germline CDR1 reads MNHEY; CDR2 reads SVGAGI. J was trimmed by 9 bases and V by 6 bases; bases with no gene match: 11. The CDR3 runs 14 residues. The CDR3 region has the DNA TGTGCCAGCAGATCTCGACAGGGCAGGCGGCCCCAGCATCTT. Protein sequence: CASRSRQGRRPQHL.

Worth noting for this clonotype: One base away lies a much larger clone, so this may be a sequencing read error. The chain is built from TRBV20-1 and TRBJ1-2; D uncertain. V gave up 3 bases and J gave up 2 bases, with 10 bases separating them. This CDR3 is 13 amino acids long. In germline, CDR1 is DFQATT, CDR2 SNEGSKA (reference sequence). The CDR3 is CSASYLSNYGYTF. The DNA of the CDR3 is TGCAGTGCTAGCTACCTGTCCAACTATGGCTACACCTTC.

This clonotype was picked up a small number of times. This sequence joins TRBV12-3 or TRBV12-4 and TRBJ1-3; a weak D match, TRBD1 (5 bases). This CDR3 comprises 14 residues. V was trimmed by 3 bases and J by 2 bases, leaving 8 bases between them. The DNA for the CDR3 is TGTGCCAGCAGTTTTGCAGGGACTGGAAACACCATATATTTT. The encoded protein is CASSFAGTGNTIYF.

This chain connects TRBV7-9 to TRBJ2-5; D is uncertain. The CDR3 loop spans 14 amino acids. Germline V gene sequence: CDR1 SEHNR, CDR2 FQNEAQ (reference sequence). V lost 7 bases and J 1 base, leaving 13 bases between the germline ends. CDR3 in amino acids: CASNVGAPQETQYF. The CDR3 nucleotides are TGTGCCAGCAACGTCGGAGCCCCCCAAGAGACCCAGTACTTC.

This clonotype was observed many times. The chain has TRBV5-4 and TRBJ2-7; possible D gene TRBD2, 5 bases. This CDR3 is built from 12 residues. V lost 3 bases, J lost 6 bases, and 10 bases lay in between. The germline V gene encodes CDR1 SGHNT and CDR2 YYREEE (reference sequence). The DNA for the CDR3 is TGTGCCAGCAGCTACGGGGTTACCGAGCAGTACTTC. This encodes CASSYGVTEQYF.